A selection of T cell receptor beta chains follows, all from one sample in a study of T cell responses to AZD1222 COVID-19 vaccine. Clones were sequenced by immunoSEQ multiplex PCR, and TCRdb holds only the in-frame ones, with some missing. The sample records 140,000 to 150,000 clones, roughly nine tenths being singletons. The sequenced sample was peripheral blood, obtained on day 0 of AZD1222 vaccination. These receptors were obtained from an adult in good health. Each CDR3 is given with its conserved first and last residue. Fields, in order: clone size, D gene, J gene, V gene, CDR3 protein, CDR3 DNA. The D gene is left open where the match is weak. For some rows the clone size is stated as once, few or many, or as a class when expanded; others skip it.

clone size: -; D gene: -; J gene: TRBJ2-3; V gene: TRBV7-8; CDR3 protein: CASNHGGTDTQYF; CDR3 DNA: TGTGCCAGCAACCATGGAGGCACAGATACGCAGTATTTT
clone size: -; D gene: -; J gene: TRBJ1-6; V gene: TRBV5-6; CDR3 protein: CASSLRGTPNSPLHF; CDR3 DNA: TGTGCCAGCAGCTTACGAGGAACCCCGAATTCACCCCTCCACTTT
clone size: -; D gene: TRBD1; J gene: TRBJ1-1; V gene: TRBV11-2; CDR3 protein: CASSLAPRGTRMNTEAFF; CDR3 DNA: TGTGCCAGCAGCTTAGCACCCAGGGGGACTCGTATGAACACTGAAGCTTTCTTT
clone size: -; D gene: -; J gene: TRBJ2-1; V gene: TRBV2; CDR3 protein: CASARPGYNEQFF; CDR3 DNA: TGTGCCAGCGCCCGGCCAGGCTACAATGAGCAGTTCTTC
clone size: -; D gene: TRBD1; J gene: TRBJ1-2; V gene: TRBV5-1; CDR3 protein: CASSWGRTGEVRGYTF; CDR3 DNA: TGCGCCAGCAGCTGGGGGCGGACAGGGGAAGTTCGAGGCTACACCTTC
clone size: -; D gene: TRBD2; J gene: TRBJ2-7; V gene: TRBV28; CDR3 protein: CASSESGRAIDEQYF; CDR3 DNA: TGTGCCAGCAGCGAAAGCGGGAGGGCCATCGACGAGCAGTACTTC
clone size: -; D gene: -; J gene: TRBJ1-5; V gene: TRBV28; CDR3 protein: CASSSGGNRRHF; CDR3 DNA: TGTGCCAGCAGTTCGGGCGGGAATCGCCGGCATTTT
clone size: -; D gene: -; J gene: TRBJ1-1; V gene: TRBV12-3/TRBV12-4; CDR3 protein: CASSSWGTEAFF; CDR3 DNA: TGTGCCAGCAGCTCGTGGGGGACTGAAGCTTTCTTT
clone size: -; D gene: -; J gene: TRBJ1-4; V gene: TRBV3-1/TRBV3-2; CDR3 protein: CASSQDWGNEKLFF; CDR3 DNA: TGTGCCAGCAGCCAAGATTGGGGAAATGAAAAACTGTTTTTT
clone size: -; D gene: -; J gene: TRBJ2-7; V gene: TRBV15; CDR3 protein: CATSRDPGNYEQYF; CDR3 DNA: TGTGCCACCAGCAGAGATCCGGGTAACTACGAGCAGTACTTC
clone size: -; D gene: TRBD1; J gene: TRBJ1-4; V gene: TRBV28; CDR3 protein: CASTSRGRGNEKLFF; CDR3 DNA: TGTGCCAGCACCTCGAGGGGGCGCGGTAATGAAAAACTGTTTTTT
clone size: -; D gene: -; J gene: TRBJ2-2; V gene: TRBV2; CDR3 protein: CAILVGNTGELFF; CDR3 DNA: TGTGCCATCCTCGTAGGGAACACCGGGGAGCTGTTTTTT
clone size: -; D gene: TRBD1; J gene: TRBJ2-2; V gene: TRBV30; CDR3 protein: CAWSWDSTGELFF; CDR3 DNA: TGTGCCTGGAGTTGGGACAGCACCGGGGAGCTGTTTTTT
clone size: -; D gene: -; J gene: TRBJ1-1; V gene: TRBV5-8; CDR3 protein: CASSLWGRMNTEAFF; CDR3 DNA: TGTGCCAGCAGCTTATGGGGCAGAATGAACACTGAAGCTTTCTTT
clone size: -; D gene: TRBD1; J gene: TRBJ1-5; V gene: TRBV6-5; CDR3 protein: CASSPDRGHQPQHF; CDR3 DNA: TGTGCCAGCAGTCCCGACAGGGGGCACCAGCCCCAGCATTTT
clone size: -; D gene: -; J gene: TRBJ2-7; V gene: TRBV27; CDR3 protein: CASSWGSGTYEQYF; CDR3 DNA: TGTGCCAGCAGTTGGGGTAGCGGAACCTACGAGCAGTACTTC
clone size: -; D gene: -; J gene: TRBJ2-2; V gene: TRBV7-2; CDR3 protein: CASSLETTGELFF; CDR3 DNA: TGTGCCAGCAGCTTAGAGACCACCGGGGAGCTGTTTTTT
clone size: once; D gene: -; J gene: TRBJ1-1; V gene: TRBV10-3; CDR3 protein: CAISDTGTRSTEAFF; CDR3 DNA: TGTGCCATCAGTGACACCGGGACAAGGTCTACTGAAGCTTTCTTT
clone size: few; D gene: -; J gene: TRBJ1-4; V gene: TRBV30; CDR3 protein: CAWKKQGDREKLFF; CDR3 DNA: TGTGCCTGGAAGAAACAGGGAGATAGGGAAAAACTGTTTTTT
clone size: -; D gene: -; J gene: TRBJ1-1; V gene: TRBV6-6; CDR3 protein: CASSSWTAIDTEAFF; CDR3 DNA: TGTGCCAGCAGTTCCTGGACAGCCATTGACACTGAAGCTTTCTTT
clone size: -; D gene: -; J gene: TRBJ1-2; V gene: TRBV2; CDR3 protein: CASRAERAHGYTF; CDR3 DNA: TGTGCCAGCAGGGCTGAGAGGGCGCATGGCTACACCTTC
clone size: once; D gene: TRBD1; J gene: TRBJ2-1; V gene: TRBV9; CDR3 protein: CASSVTTGTGRNEQFF; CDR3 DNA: TGTGCCAGCAGCGTCACCACAGGGACAGGGAGGAATGAGCAGTTCTTC
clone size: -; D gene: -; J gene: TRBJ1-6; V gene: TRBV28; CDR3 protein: CASSRTGMDSPLHF; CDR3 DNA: TGTGCCAGCAGTCGAACTGGGATGGATTCACCCCTCCACTTT
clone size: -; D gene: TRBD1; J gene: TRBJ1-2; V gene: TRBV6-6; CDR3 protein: CASSPTRWTGISYGYTF; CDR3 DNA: TGTGCCAGCAGTCCAACCCGTTGGACAGGGATTAGCTATGGCTACACCTTC
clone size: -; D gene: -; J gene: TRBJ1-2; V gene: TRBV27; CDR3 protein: CASSPNPGPNQNGYTF; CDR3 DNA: TGTGCCAGCAGTCCGAATCCGGGACCCAACCAGAATGGCTACACCTTC
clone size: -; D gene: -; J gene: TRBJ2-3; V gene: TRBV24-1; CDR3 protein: CATSDWAVTDTQYF; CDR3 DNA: TGTGCCACCAGTGATTGGGCCGTTACAGATACGCAGTATTTT
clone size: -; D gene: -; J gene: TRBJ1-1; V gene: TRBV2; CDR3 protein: CASSEALRRDVAFF; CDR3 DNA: TGTGCCAGCAGTGAAGCGCTTCGGCGGGATGTCGCTTTCTTT
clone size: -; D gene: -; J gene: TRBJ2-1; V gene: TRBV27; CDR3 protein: CASSLTQRSEQFF; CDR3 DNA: TGTGCCAGCAGTTTAACCCAGCGGTCTGAGCAGTTCTTC
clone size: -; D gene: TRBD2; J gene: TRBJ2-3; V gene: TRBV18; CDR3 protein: CASSTLAGDADTQYF; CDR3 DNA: TGTGCCAGCTCAACGCTAGCGGGAGACGCAGATACGCAGTATTTT
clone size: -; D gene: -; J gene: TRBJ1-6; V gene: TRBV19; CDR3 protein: CASSIGNSPLHF; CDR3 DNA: TGTGCCAGTAGTATCGGAAATTCACCCCTCCACTTT
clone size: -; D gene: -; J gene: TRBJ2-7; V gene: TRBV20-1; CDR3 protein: CSASRVSAGDFSYEQYF; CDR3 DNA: TGCAGTGCTAGTCGGGTCAGCGCAGGGGATTTCTCCTACGAGCAGTACTTC
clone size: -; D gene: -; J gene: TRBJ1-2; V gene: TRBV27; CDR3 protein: CASSGGNYGYTF; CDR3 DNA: TGTGCCAGCAGTGGGGGCAACTATGGCTACACCTTC
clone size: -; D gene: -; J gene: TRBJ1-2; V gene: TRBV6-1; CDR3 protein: CASSEREGDGYTF; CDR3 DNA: TGTGCCAGCAGTGAAAGGGAGGGGGATGGCTACACCTTC
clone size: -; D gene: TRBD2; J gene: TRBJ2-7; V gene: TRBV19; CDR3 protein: CASSVGLAGPYEQYF; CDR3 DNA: TGTGCCAGTTCTGTCGGGCTAGCGGGACCCTACGAGCAGTACTTC
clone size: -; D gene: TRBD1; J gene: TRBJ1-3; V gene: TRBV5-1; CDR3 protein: CASSLGTGGRSGNTIYF; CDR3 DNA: TGCGCCAGCAGCTTGGGGACAGGGGGCCGCTCTGGAAACACCATATATTTT
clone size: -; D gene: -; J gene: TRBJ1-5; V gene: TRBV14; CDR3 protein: CASSRKGRNQPQHF; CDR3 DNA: TGTGCCAGCAGCCGTAAGGGGCGGAATCAGCCCCAGCATTTT
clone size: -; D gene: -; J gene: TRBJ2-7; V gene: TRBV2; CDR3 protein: CASNTRTPFYEQYF; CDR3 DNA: TGTGCCAGCAACACTAGGACACCTTTCTACGAGCAGTACTTC
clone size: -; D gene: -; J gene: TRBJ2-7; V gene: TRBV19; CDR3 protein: CASGRGTSYEQYF; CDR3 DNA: TGTGCCAGTGGGCGAGGGACCTCCTACGAGCAGTACTTC
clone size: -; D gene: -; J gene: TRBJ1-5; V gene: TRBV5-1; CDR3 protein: CASSLVPGGNQPQHF; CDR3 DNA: TGCGCCAGCAGCCTAGTACCAGGCGGCAATCAGCCCCAGCATTTT
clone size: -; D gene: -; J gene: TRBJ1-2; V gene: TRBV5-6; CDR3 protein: CASSLGAITYTF; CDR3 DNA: TGTGCCAGCAGCTTGGGGGCAATCACGTACACCTTC
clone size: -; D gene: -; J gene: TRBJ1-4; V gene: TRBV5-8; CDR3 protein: CASRPKQRTSEKLFF; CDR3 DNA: TGTGCCAGCAGACCAAAACAGCGGACAAGTGAAAAACTGTTTTTT
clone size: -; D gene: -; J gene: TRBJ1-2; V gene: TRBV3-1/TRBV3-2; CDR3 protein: CASSPDLNSGYTF; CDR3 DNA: TGTGCCAGCAGCCCGGACCTTAATTCTGGCTACACCTTC
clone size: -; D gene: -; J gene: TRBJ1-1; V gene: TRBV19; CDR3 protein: CASSIKAIWGPEAFF; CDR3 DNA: TGTGCCAGTAGTATTAAGGCCATATGGGGCCCTGAAGCTTTCTTT
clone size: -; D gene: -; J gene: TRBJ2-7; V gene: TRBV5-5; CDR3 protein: CASSLESRTDYYEQYF; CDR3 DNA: TGTGCCAGCAGCTTGGAGTCGAGGACGGACTACTACGAGCAGTACTTC
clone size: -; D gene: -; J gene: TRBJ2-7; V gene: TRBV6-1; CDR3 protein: CASSEGRGFSYEQYF; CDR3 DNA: TGTGCCAGCAGTGAGGGCAGGGGCTTCTCCTACGAGCAGTACTTC
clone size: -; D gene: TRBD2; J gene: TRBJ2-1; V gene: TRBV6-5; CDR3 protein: CASSPSGSSYNEQFF; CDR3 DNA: TGTGCCAGCAGTCCCAGCGGGAGCTCCTACAATGAGCAGTTCTTC
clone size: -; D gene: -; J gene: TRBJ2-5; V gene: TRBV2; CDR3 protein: CASSEVEGRGETQYF; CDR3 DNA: TGTGCCAGCAGTGAAGTTGAAGGGAGAGGAGAGACCCAGTACTTC
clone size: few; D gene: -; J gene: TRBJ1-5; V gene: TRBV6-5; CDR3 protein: CASSIATVGNQPQHF; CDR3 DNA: TGTGCCAGCAGTATAGCCACCGTTGGCAATCAGCCCCAGCATTTT
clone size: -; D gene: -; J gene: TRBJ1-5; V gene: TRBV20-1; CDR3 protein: CSASMIRGAQHF; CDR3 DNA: TGCAGTGCTAGTATGATTCGGGGTGCCCAGCATTTT
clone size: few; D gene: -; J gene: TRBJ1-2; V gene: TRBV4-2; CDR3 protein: CASSQDGVWAATTNYGYTF; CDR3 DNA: TGTGCCAGCAGCCAAGACGGGGTATGGGCAGCTACAACTAACTATGGCTACACCTTC
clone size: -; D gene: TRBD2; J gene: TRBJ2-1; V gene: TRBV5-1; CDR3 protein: CASSRLAGPNNEQFF; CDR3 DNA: TGCGCCAGCAGCAGACTAGCGGGACCTAACAATGAGCAGTTCTTC
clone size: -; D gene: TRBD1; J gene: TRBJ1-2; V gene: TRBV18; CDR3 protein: CASSHNRDSYGYTF; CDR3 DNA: TGTGCCAGCTCTCACAACCGGGACAGCTATGGCTACACCTTC
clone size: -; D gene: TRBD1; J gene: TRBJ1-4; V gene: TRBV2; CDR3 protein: CASSERGRGNEKLFF; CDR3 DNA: TGTGCCAGTAGTGAAAGGGGCAGGGGGAATGAAAAACTGTTTTTT
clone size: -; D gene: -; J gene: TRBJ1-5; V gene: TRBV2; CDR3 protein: CASSVSPAVAQPQHF; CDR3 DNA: TGTGCCAGCAGTGTAAGCCCCGCAGTGGCTCAGCCCCAGCATTTT
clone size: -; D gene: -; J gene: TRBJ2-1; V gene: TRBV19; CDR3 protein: CASSISAGYEQFF; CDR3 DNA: TGTGCCAGTAGTATATCGGCAGGGTATGAGCAGTTCTTC
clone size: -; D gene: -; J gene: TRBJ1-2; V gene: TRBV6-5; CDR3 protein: CASSPYGRSNYGYTF; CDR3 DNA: TGTGCCAGCAGTCCCTACGGGAGGTCTAACTATGGCTACACCTTC
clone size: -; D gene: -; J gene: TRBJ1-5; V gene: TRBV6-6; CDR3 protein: CASSYSTGNSNQPQHF; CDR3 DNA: TGTGCCAGCAGTTACTCGACGGGGAACAGCAATCAGCCCCAGCATTTT
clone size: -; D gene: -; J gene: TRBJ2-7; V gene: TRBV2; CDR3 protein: CASSDLVIIKPYGEQYF; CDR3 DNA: TGTGCCAGCAGTGATCTGGTAATTATCAAACCCTACGGCGAGCAGTACTTC
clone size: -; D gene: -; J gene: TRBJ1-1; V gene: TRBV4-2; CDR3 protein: CASSQEDTEAFF; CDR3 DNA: TGTGCCAGCAGCCAAGAGGACACAGAAGCTTTCTTT
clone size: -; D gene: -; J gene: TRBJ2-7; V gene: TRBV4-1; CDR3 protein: CASSLSAAGPPYEQYF; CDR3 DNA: TGCGCCAGCAGCCTCTCGGCAGCGGGCCCCCCCTACGAGCAGTACTTC